This T cell receptor beta chain was captured in a study of CD8+ T cells in alopecia areata. Overall study findings and caveats: Scalp clonality decreased significantly with tofacitinib, and so did expanded CD8+ clones among the top 100.

On this clone itself: The antigen is undetermined.

The CDR3 sequence is 15 residues long. J lost 4 bases, V lost 0 bases, and 2 bases had no gene match. Germline CDR1 MNHNY, CDR2 SVGAGI (reference sequence). As to treatment: oral pan-JAK inhibitor, 5-10 mg twice daily. The investigators collected lesional scalp punch biopsies and peripheral blood from alopecia areata patients. The sequencing template was cDNA reverse transcribed from extracted RNA. The method was immunoSEQ multiplex PCR; TCRdb's version includes in-frame clones alone and lacks a portion of them. The table has about 100,000 clones, roughly 89% seen once. This clonotype originated in a human donor with alopecia areata. The rearrangement joins TRBV6-6 to TRBJ1-5; TRBD1 agrees at 8 bases. The starting material was CD8+ T cells sorted from blood, obtained at week 24, from a patient treated with tofacitinib. The CDR3 coding sequence is TGTGCCAGCAGTTACTCGGGACAGGAAAATCAGCCCCAGCATTTT. As protein: CASSYSGQENQPQHF.